This entry lists 15 T cell receptor beta chains sequenced from one sample in a study of stem cell transplantation in POMP-related autoinflammatory disease. Method: immunoSEQ multiplex PCR; TCRdb's copy keeps in-frame clones and lacks some. This table has roughly 68,000 clones, approximately 91% appearing once. Sequenced material: CD4+ T cells from PBMCs, taken after stem cell transplantation. Every receptor here comes from a human patient with POMP-related autoinflammation and immune dysregulation (PRAID). Some T cells may have come from the graft donor.

This clone showed up just a few times. The rearrangement links TRBV6-5 to TRBJ1-6, with D maybe TRBD1 (6 bases). The CDR3 is 13 amino acids. Looked up from germline, CDR1 is MNHEY and CDR2 is SVGAGI. Trimming removed 11 bases at V and 10 bases at J, with 18 bases between. The CDR3 coding sequence is TGTGCCTGCCAACAGGGTAGTAGATCACCCCTCCACTTT. It is translated as CACQQGSRSPLHF.

The chain uses TRBV28 and TRBJ1-1; tentatively, D is TRBD1 (6 bases). Per the germline V gene, CDR1 is MDHEN and CDR2 is SYDVKM. The CDR3 sequence is 15 residues long. V gave up 7 bases and J gave up 5 bases, with 20 bases separating them. CDR3 sequence: CASMVGYRERTEAFF. The CDR3 DNA follows: TGTGCCAGCATGGTGGGGTACAGGGAGAGGACTGAAGCTTTCTTT.

The CDR3 loop is CAIRASGSSANTGELFF. The CDR3 DNA reads TGTGCCATCAGGGCTAGCGGGTCCAGCGCGAACACCGGGGAGCTGTTTTTT. The chain joins TRBV10-3 to TRBJ2-2, with 8 nucleotides matching TRBD2. The CDR3 sequence is 17 residues long. The V and J ends lost 6 bases and 0 bases, in that order; junction bases with no gene match: 9. CDR1 is ENHRY, CDR2 SYGVKD, per germline.

The V call is TRBV18, the J call TRBJ1-5, with D hard to call. The CDR3 has 12 amino acids. Trimming removed 3 bases at V and 4 bases at J, with 4 bases between. Germline V gene sequence: CDR1 KGHSH, CDR2 LQKENI. The CDR3 sequence: CASSPANQPQHF. CDR3 DNA sequence: TGTGCCAGCTCACCGGCGAATCAGCCCCAGCATTTT.

The genes are TRBV5-1 and TRBJ2-5, with 7 bases fitting TRBD2. V lost 4 bases and J lost 2; bases outside the gene matches: 5. The germline gives CDR1 SGHRS, CDR2 YFSETQ. The CDR3 loop spans 14 amino acids. The CDR3 DNA reads TGCGCCAGCAGCCTCGGGGGGATACAAGAGACCCAGTACTTC. Encoded protein: CASSLGGIQETQYF.

The chain combines TRBV18 with TRBJ2-1; D is possibly TRBD2 (6 bases). CDR1 is KGHSH, CDR2 LQKENI, per germline. V lost 4 bases and J lost 13, with 11 bases in between. The CDR3 contains 11 residues. CDR3 sequence reads: CASSREASQFF. The CDR3 region has the DNA TGTGCCAGCTCACGGGAGGCGTCTCAGTTCTTC.

V usage is TRBV30 and J usage is TRBJ1-1, with D possibly TRBD1 on 6 matching bases. Trimming removed 3 bases from V and 12 bases from J, with 14 bases in between. Germline CDR1 reads GTSNPN; CDR2 reads SVGIG (reference sequence). The CDR3 extends over 11 amino acids. The CDR3 DNA sequence: TGTGCCTGGAGCAGGGGCATGACAACTTTCTTT. Amino acids: CAWSRGMTTFF.

This chain joins TRBV28 and TRBJ1-5, with D possibly being TRBD1 (6 bases). Trimming removed 3 bases at V and 7 bases at J, with 16 bases between. The germline gives CDR1 MDHEN, CDR2 SYDVKM. The length of the CDR3 is 15 residues. The chain's CDR3 is CASSLAGRGEQPQHF. CDR3 coding DNA: TGTGCCAGCAGTTTGGCAGGGAGGGGGGAACAGCCCCAGCATTTT.

The J gene is TRBJ1-3, the V gene TRBV7-2; D is ambiguous. The CDR3 sequence is 11 residues long. CDR1 and CDR2 from the germline V gene are SGHTA and FQGNSA. The V end was cut by 4 bases, the J end by 4 bases, with 2 bases between. The CDR3 DNA reads TGTGCCAGCAGCTCCGGAAACACCATATATTTT. Translating it yields CASSSGNTIYF.

This chain links TRBV7-9 with TRBJ2-1; D may be TRBD2 (5 bases). Germline CDR1 and CDR2: SEHNR and FQNEAQ (reference sequence). The CDR3 consists of 16 residues. Between the trimmed V and J ends, which lost 2 bases and 3 bases, there was a span of 14 bases. CDR3 nucleotides: TGTGCCAGCAGCTTATTTGCCCGGGAATACTACAATGAGCAGTTCTTC. This encodes CASSLFAREYYNEQFF.

J is TRBJ1-6 and V is TRBV5-1, with D unclear. CDR1 SGHRS and CDR2 YFSETQ come from the germline V gene. Trimming shortened V by 2 bases and J by 6 bases, and 15 bases separated the two germline ends. The CDR3 is 16 residues long. The CDR3 loop is CASSFVGEVGNSPLHF. CDR3 in DNA: TGCGCCAGCAGCTTTGTTGGGGAAGTGGGTAATTCACCCCTCCACTTT. The full variable domain, in which reference TRBV5-1 and TRBJ1-6 provide the parts outside the CDR3, is KAGVTQTPRYLIKTRGQQVTLSCSPISGHRSVSWYQQTPGQGLQFLFEYFSETQRNKGNFPGRFSGRQFSNSRSEMNVSTLELGDSALYLCASSFVGEVGNSPLHFGNGTRLTVT.

This chain uses TRBV11-2 with TRBJ1-5; D might be TRBD1 (6 bases). There are 16 residues in the CDR3. The V gene lost 0 bases and the J gene lost 6 bases, with 15 bases spanning the gap. Germline V gene sequence: CDR1 SGHAT, CDR2 FQNNGV. CDR3 sequence: CASSLDHTGTGQPQHF. The DNA for the CDR3 is TGTGCCAGCAGCTTAGATCACACAGGGACTGGTCAGCCCCAGCATTTT.

J is TRBJ1-5 and V is TRBV5-5; maybe TRBD1 (5 bases). This CDR3 comprises 13 residues. Trimming took 5 bases from V and 1 from J, leaving 7 bases between them. CDR1 is SGHKS and CDR2 is YYEKEE in the germline V gene (reference sequence). The CDR3 DNA reads as TGTGCCAGCAGGGGGGAGAGCAATCAGCCCCAGCATTTT. It specifies CASRGESNQPQHF.

The rearrangement joins TRBV2 to TRBJ2-7, with 9 nucleotides matching TRBD1. There are 14 residues in the CDR3. V was pared by 6 bases and J by 0 bases, with 3 bases of the junction left unmatched. From germline, CDR1 is SNHLY and CDR2 FYNNEI. CDR3 sequence reads: CASRADRGSYEQYF. CDR3 bases: TGTGCCAGCAGGGCGGACAGGGGCTCCTACGAGCAGTACTTC.

The chain links TRBV12-5 to TRBJ2-3, with no clear D. The CDR3 covers 16 residues. V dropped 0 bases and J dropped 2 bases, with 12 bases sitting between them. CDR1 is LGHNT and CDR2 is FRNRAP in the germline V gene. CDR3 amino acids: CASGLVLNSITDTQYF. The CDR3 DNA follows: TGTGCTAGTGGTTTGGTACTTAACAGTATCACAGATACGCAGTATTTT.